This is a list of T cell receptor beta chains from one sample in a study of T cell responses to AZD1222 COVID-19 vaccine. TCRdb's copy holds only in-frame clones and misses some; the assay was immunoSEQ multiplex PCR. The data hold about 260,000 clones, with 93% observed a single time. The sequencing here drew on peripheral blood, taken on day 0 of AZD1222 vaccination. The receptors shown here come from an adult in good health. Each CDR3 is given with its conserved first and last residue. D genes are given only for firm matches. Clone size is shown for a subset of rows, as once, few, many or a class of expanded clone.

d_call	v_call	j_call	clone_size	cdr3_nt	cdr3_aa
NA	TRBV9	TRBJ2-3	NA	TGTGCCAGCAGCGTTAGAGATGGGGGGACAGATACGCAGTATTTT	CASSVRDGGTDTQYF
NA	TRBV11-3	TRBJ2-7	NA	TGTGCCAGCCCCCAGGACCACGAGCAGTACTTC	CASPQDHEQYF
NA	TRBV4-1	TRBJ1-6	NA	TGCGCCAGCAGCCAAGGGGCCAGTAAAAATTCACCCCTCCACTTT	CASSQGASKNSPLHF
TRBD1	TRBV18	TRBJ2-7	NA	TGTGCCAGCTCAACCGGGACAGGGAGGAACGAGCAGTACTTC	CASSTGTGRNEQYF
TRBD2	TRBV5-1	TRBJ2-7	once	TGCGCCAGCAGCTTGGGTCGGACTAGCGGGGTGCCCTACGAGCAGTACTTC	CASSLGRTSGVPYEQYF
NA	TRBV2	TRBJ2-1	few	TGTGCCAGTCCGCCAGGGAATGCTATCGGCAATGAGCAGTTCTTC	CASPPGNAIGNEQFF
NA	TRBV5-4	TRBJ2-2	NA	TGTGCTGGGGAGCAGAACACCGGGGAGCTGTTTTTT	CAGEQNTGELFF
TRBD2	TRBV10-3	TRBJ2-3	NA	TGTGCCATCAGTGCCAATGGACTAGCGGGAGGGGGTACGCAGTATTTT	CAISANGLAGGGTQYF
NA	TRBV7-2	TRBJ1-6	NA	TGTGCCAGCAGTCCCGGCCACAGGCCGCAGTCCCTCCACTTT	CASSPGHRPQSLHF
NA	TRBV10-3	TRBJ1-4	NA	TGTGCCATCAGTGAGTCGAAGTCCAGCAATGAAAAACTGTTTTTT	CAISESKSSNEKLFF
TRBD2	TRBV2	TRBJ2-3	NA	TGTGCCAGCAGTGAGACTAGCGGGGAGGGGGATACGCAGTATTTT	CASSETSGEGDTQYF
TRBD2	TRBV19	TRBJ2-1	NA	TGTGCCAGTAGTCTGACTAGCGGGAGCTTCAATGAGCAGTTCTTC	CASSLTSGSFNEQFF
TRBD2	TRBV4-1	TRBJ2-3	NA	TGCGCCAGCAGCTCCCTACCCGGTCGGGGGGGAACAGATACGCAGTATTTT	CASSSLPGRGGTDTQYF
TRBD1	TRBV6-5	TRBJ1-1	NA	TGTGCCAGCACCCCGTGGGGACAGGGGTTCTCTGAAGCTTTCTTT	CASTPWGQGFSEAFF
TRBD1	TRBV5-1	TRBJ2-5	few	TGCGCCAGCCCACCGGGACAGGGGGCCGTAGAGACCCAGTACTTC	CASPPGQGAVETQYF
NA	TRBV5-1	TRBJ1-5	NA	TGCCCTAGACGGTATAGCAATCAGCCCCAGCATTTT	CPRRYSNQPQHF
TRBD1	TRBV2	TRBJ1-1	once	TGTGCCAGCGTCAGGGGGCCATCTCTTGAAGCTTTCTTT	CASVRGPSLEAFF
NA	TRBV2	TRBJ1-6	NA	TGTGCCAGCAGGAGGGGCATCACTTCACCCCTCCACTTT	CASRRGITSPLHF
NA	TRBV29-1	TRBJ1-2	NA	TGCAGCGTTGAAACTCCTGTGGATGGCTACACCTTC	CSVETPVDGYTF
TRBD1	TRBV7-2	TRBJ1-6	NA	TGTGCCAGCAGCCTCCGGACAGGGGGGGACTATAATTCACCCCTCCACTTT	CASSLRTGGDYNSPLHF
NA	TRBV9	TRBJ1-2	NA	TGTGCCAGCAGCGTAGGGCCGGGTTCTAAGGATGGCTACACCTTC	CASSVGPGSKDGYTF
TRBD1	TRBV29-1	TRBJ1-4	NA	TGCAGCGTAACTGGACAGGGCGTAGGGGAAAAACTGTTTTTT	CSVTGQGVGEKLFF
TRBD2	TRBV15	TRBJ2-1	NA	TGTGCCACCAGCAGAGAGAGGACTAGCTTTGACAATGAGCAGTTCTTC	CATSRERTSFDNEQFF
NA	TRBV9	TRBJ1-6	NA	TGTGCCAGCAGCGTTCAGACCTCTAATTCACCCCTCCACTTT	CASSVQTSNSPLHF
TRBD2	TRBV6-2/TRBV6-3	TRBJ2-5	NA	TGTGCCAGCAGCGGTAGCGGGAGGGCCGAGGAGACCCAGTACTTC	CASSGSGRAEETQYF
NA	TRBV6-5	TRBJ1-6	NA	TGTGCCAGCAGTTACCAGATCGGGGGGCAATCACCCCTCCACTTT	CASSYQIGGQSPLHF
NA	TRBV19	TRBJ2-2	once	TGTGCCAGTAGTAGATCAGTGGGACATAACACCGGGGAGCTGTTTTTT	CASSRSVGHNTGELFF
TRBD1	TRBV5-1	TRBJ1-2	NA	TGCGCCAGCAGCTTGGCAGGGGGACGAGGCTACACCTTC	CASSLAGGRGYTF
TRBD2	TRBV5-4	TRBJ2-3	NA	TGTGCCAGCAGCTTGGCCCCTAGCGGGATAACTAGCACAGATACGCAGTATTTT	CASSLAPSGITSTDTQYF
NA	TRBV3-1/TRBV3-2	TRBJ1-6	NA	TGTGCCAGCAGCCAACTTCTTGAACCCCTCCACTTT	CASSQLLEPLHF
TRBD2	TRBV6-2/TRBV6-3	TRBJ2-7	NA	TGTGCCAGCAGTACTACTAGCGGGAGCTACGAGCAGTACTTC	CASSTTSGSYEQYF
TRBD2	TRBV2	TRBJ2-7	NA	TGTGCCAGCAGGACGGGCGGGGGATACTCCTACGAGCAGTACTTC	CASRTGGGYSYEQYF
TRBD1	TRBV29-1	TRBJ2-7	NA	TGCAGCGTCGTCAGGGGGCCGGATGACGAGCAGTACTTC	CSVVRGPDDEQYF
NA	TRBV7-2	TRBJ1-6	NA	TGTGCCAGCAGCTCACCCCCCAGGGATCTGGGTAATTCACCCCTCCACTTT	CASSSPPRDLGNSPLHF
NA	TRBV24-1	TRBJ1-3	NA	TGTGCCACCAGTGATTTCTCTGGAAACACCATATATTTT	CATSDFSGNTIYF